This paragraph covers one T cell receptor (beta chain) sequence. Its antigen remains unidentified. Unmatched junction bases numbered 12, after V lost 0 bases and J lost 0 bases. Germline CDR1 and CDR2: DFQATT and SNEGSKA (reference sequence). CDR3 length: 18 amino acids. Treatment of the sample: approximately 9-day PBMC culture with coronavirus spike peptide pools or control peptides (ViraFEST assay). During the years 2011-2018, before the COVID-19 pandemic, the unexposed donor's CD4+ T cells were collected. The Oncomine TCR Beta short-read assay sequenced DNA from cultured CD4+ T cells. One entry per CDR3 protein results from TCRdb running MiXCR on the PCR reads. Among 5,900 or so distinct CDR3 sequences listed, around 47% were seen once. This sample is part of a study of vaccination and CD4 T cells after COVID-19. Study-level findings and limits: The median number of SARS-CoV-2-reactive clonotypes increased from 21 to 38, a change that did not reach significance.

J is TRBJ2-7 and V is TRBV20-1; 9 bases fit TRBD2. This sequence originates from a human donor in good health. Material: CD4+ T cells from blood, cultured in vitro. DNA of the CDR3: TGCAGTGCTAGAGACCCACGGTCAGGTAGCGGGAGCTCCTACGAGCAGTACTTC. It translates to CSARDPRSGSGSSYEQYF.